This TCR beta chain is from a study of T cells in Graves' hyperthyroidism and ophthalmopathy. V shed 4 bases and J 4 bases; nucleotides not matched to a gene: 7. Germline V gene sequence: CDR1 SGHDT, CDR2 YYEEEE. The CDR3 spans 15 residues. RNA transcripts served as the template for amplifying TCR beta CDR3 regions. HTBI primers drove first-round RT-PCR of the TCR CDR3. Each CDR3 protein is one row after TCRdb ran MiXCR on the multiplex PCR reads. The table includes 190,000 or so distinct CDR3 sequences, approximately 16% detected once. This clonotype was counted ten times or more. Sequenced material: blood. This chain uses TRBV5-6 with TRBJ1-3; 8 nucleotides align to TRBD1. This TCR was recovered from a man aged 35-49 years with Graves' hyperthyroidism. This CDR3 is CASSARTGRGNTIYF. The CDR3 nucleotides are TGTGCCAGCAGCGCCCGGACAGGGAGAGGAAACACCATATATTTT.